One and the same sample provided the 11 T cell receptor beta chains below, sequenced in a study of T cell changes during pregnancy in multiple sclerosis. TCRdb keeps only in-frame clones here, not all; method: immunoSEQ multiplex PCR. The sample yields over 70,000 clones, approximately 94% seen once. The specimen comprised peripheral blood, sampled in the third trimester of pregnancy. The source is a female donor with multiple sclerosis, enrolled in a pregnancy study.

This chain uses TRBV27 with TRBJ2-4, with D perhaps matching TRBD1 (5 bases). The CDR3 contains 15 residues. From germline, CDR1 is MNHEY and CDR2 SMNVEV (reference sequence). Trimming shortened V by 6 bases and J by 0 bases, and 12 bases separated the two germline ends. CDR3 sequence reads: CASSSQGLAKNIQYF. The CDR3 coding sequence is TGTGCCAGCAGCTCCCAGGGTCTAGCCAAAAACATTCAGTACTTC.

The gene calls are TRBV9 and TRBJ1-5; 7 bases align to TRBD1. V trimming: 0 bases; J trimming: 6 bases; junction bases outside the gene matches: 6. Germline assignment: CDR1 SGDLS and CDR2 YYNGEE. This CDR3 spans 15 amino acids. CDR3 nucleotide sequence: TGTGCCAGCAGCGTAGGAACAGGGGTAGGTCAGCCCCAGCATTTT. Translating it yields CASSVGTGVGQPQHF.

The chain joins TRBV5-6 to TRBJ2-1; TRBD2 might be the D (5 bases). CDR1 SGHDT and CDR2 YYEEEE come from the germline V gene. The CDR3 extends over 14 amino acids. V was trimmed by 2 bases and J by 0 bases, leaving 6 bases between them. The DNA of the CDR3 is TGTGCCAGCAGCTTAGGAGGCTCCTACAATGAGCAGTTCTTC. Protein product: CASSLGGSYNEQFF.

Only one count was recorded for this clone. The chain uses TRBV5-1 and TRBJ2-3; TRBD2 matches 7 bases. The V gene end was trimmed by 0 bases and the J gene end by 5 bases; junction bases not matched to a gene: 3. Germline assignment: CDR1 SGHRS and CDR2 YFSETQ. The CDR3 has 14 residues. CDR3 in amino acids: CASSLAGGKDTQYF. CDR3 bases: TGCGCCAGCAGCTTGGCGGGAGGAAAAGATACGCAGTATTTT.

This chain links TRBV5-1 with TRBJ1-1, with D perhaps TRBD1 (6 bases). The V and J ends lost 6 bases and 1 base respectively, with 16 bases between them. The CDR3 has 15 residues. The germline V gene has CDR1 SGHRS and CDR2 YFSETQ. In DNA form, the CDR3 reads TGCGCCAGCAAGGTAATATGGGGACAGAACACTGAAGCTTTCTTT. Translation gives CASKVIWGQNTEAFF. Looking up the rest from reference TRBV5-1 and TRBJ1-1 gives the full variable domain: KAGVTQTPRYLIKTRGQQVTLSCSPISGHRSVSWYQQTPGQGLQFLFEYFSETQRNKGNFPGRFSGRQFSNSRSEMNVSTLELGDSALYLCASKVIWGQNTEAFFGQGTRLTVV.

The V and J genes are TRBV5-1 and TRBJ1-1, with 8 bases identical to TRBD1. Trimming cost V 2 bases and J 5 bases; bases outside gene matches: 5. This CDR3 has 14 residues. Germline V gives CDR1 SGHRS, CDR2 YFSETQ. CDR3 sequence: CASSFRTGRTEAFF. The CDR3 bases are TGCGCCAGCAGCTTCCGGACAGGGCGGACTGAAGCTTTCTTT.

CDR3 region: CTARAAHTGELFF. In DNA, the CDR3 is TGCACCGCCCGAGCGGCACACACCGGGGAGCTGTTTTTT. This rearrangement joins TRBV29-1 to TRBJ2-2, with D possibly TRBD2 on 5 matching bases. The CDR3 totals 13 residues. Per the germline V gene, CDR1 is SQVTM and CDR2 is ANQGSEA.

This clone appeared once. The chain carries TRBV29-1 and TRBJ2-1, with 9 bases lining up with TRBD2. V shed 6 bases, J shed 4 bases, and the junction held 4 bases outside the gene matches. The germline V gene encodes CDR1 SQVTM and CDR2 ANQGSEA. The CDR3 length is 13 residues. The CDR3: CSVTSGGYNEQFF. The CDR3 nucleotides are TGCAGCGTGACTAGCGGAGGATACAATGAGCAGTTCTTC.

V gene TRBV5-4 combines with J gene TRBJ2-1, with 10 bases identical to TRBD1. V dropped 3 bases and J dropped 7; count of bases not matched to a gene: 4. Germline V gene lookup returns CDR1 SGHNT and CDR2 YYREEE (reference sequence). The length of the CDR3 is 14 residues. The CDR3 loop is CASSSGQGRNEQFF. Written as DNA, the CDR3 is TGTGCCAGCAGCTCGGGACAGGGGAGGAATGAGCAGTTCTTC.

This clone was seen just once. The chain uses TRBV7-8 and TRBJ1-5; TRBD1 agrees at 8 bases. CDR1 and CDR2 (germline): SGHVS, FQNEAQ. The CDR3 extends over 15 amino acids. Trimming cost V 1 base and J 5 bases; bases outside gene matches: 4. The CDR3 spells CASSLGGTGYQPQHF. CDR3 nucleotides: TGTGCCAGCAGCTTAGGAGGGACAGGATATCAGCCCCAGCATTTT.

The CDR3 here is CASSFGVQETQYF. CDR3 nucleotides: TGTGCCAGCAGCTTTGGAGTTCAAGAGACCCAGTACTTC. The genes are TRBV5-6 and TRBJ2-5; no reliable D call. Trimming stripped 2 bases from V and 2 bases from J, with 7 bases between. The CDR3 extends over 13 amino acids. Per germline, CDR1 SGHDT and CDR2 YYEEEE.